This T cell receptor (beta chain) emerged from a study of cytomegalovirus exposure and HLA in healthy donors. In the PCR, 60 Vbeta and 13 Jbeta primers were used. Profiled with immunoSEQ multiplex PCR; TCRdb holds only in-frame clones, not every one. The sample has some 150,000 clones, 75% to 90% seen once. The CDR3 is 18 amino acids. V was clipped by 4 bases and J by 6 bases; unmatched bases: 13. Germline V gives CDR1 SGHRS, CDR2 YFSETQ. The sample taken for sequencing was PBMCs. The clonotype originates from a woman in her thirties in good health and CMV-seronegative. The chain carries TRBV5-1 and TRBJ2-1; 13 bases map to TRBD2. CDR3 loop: CASSPVLAGGPGGNEQFF. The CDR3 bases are TGCGCCAGCAGCCCAGTACTAGCGGGGGGGCCGGGGGGCAATGAGCAGTTCTTC.